The 24 T cell receptor beta chains below were found in one sample sequenced in a study of T cells in Graves' hyperthyroidism and ophthalmopathy. RNA transcripts provided the source from which TCR beta CDR3 regions were amplified. Researchers ran a first-round RT-PCR on the TCR CDR3 using the HTBI primer set. From the multiplex PCR reads, TCRdb called clonotypes with MiXCR, one entry per CDR3 protein. The data contain 350,000 to 450,000 distinct CDR3 sequences, approximately 15% of them singletons. Sequenced sample: blood. These receptors all stem from a woman in her fifties or sixties with Graves' hyperthyroidism.

This clonotype was recorded at least ten times. The chain combines TRBV2 with TRBJ1-2; TRBD1 is a possible D gene (5 bases). Germline V gene sequence: CDR1 SNHLY, CDR2 FYNNEI. Between the trimmed V and J ends, which lost 1 base and 4 bases, there was a span of 10 bases. The CDR3 is 14 amino acids. CDR3 bases: TGTGCCAGCAGTGAAGGGCAGGGCGTCTATGGCTACACCTTC. Residues: CASSEGQGVYGYTF.

This clonotype was counted ten times or more. The rearrangement uses TRBV19 and TRBJ2-5, with 9 positions matching TRBD1. V dropped 7 bases and J dropped 5; count of bases not matched to a gene: 17. The CDR3 has 17 residues. Germline V gene lookup returns CDR1 LNHDA and CDR2 SQIVND (reference sequence). The CDR3 is CASTLTRTGTGRETQYF. CDR3 nucleotides: TGTGCCAGTACCCTAACCAGGACCGGGACAGGGCGCGAGACCCAGTACTTC.

The genes are TRBV12-3 or TRBV12-4 and TRBJ2-7, with D possibly matching TRBD2 (5 bases). Trimming took off 7 bases at V and 7 bases at J, with 17 bases between the two ends. This CDR3 is 13 amino acids long. CDR3 coding DNA: TGTGCCAGCATTTCGTCCCGGGAAGGTGAGCAGTACTTC. Protein product: CASISSREGEQYF.

This clonotype has just a few counts. The rearrangement links TRBV27 to TRBJ2-2, with a tentative D call TRBD1 (5 bases). Between the trimmed V and J ends, which lost 2 bases and 2 bases, there was a span of 12 bases. CDR3 length: 16 amino acids. Germline V gene lookup returns CDR1 MNHEY and CDR2 SMNVEV (reference sequence). The CDR3 DNA sequence: TGTGCCAGCAGTTTAATTGGGGCTCTAAACACCGGGGAGCTGTTTTTT. Protein sequence: CASSLIGALNTGELFF.

This clonotype was detected ten times or more. The V call is TRBV2, the J call TRBJ2-1; possibly TRBD1 or TRBD2 for D (5 bases each). The CDR3 contains 13 residues. Trimming took 4 bases from V and 10 from J, leaving 14 bases between them. The germline gives CDR1 SNHLY, CDR2 FYNNEI. The CDR3 nucleotides read TGTGCCAGCAGTGCGGGACCAGCTAGGGAGCAGTTCTTC. It translates to CASSAGPAREQFF.

For this clonotype: Possible read error: a much larger clone is one base away. The chain combines TRBV5-4 with TRBJ1-4; no clear D. Germline CDR1 is SGHNT and CDR2 is YYREEE (reference sequence). Trimming cost V 5 bases and J 5 bases, with 4 bases left between them. This CDR3 contains 11 residues. CDR3 residues: CASSYNEKLFF. The CDR3 region has the DNA TGTGCCAGCAGTTACAATGAAAAACTGTTTTTT.

The sample holds many counts of this clonotype. The chain carries TRBV11-2 and TRBJ1-6; 8 bases map to TRBD1. The CDR3 is made up of 13 amino acids. The germline V gene encodes CDR1 SGHAT and CDR2 FQNNGV. V shed 5 bases and J 17 bases; nucleotides not matched to a gene: 11. The CDR3 spells CASSPSADRAIHF. CDR3 nucleotide sequence: TGTGCCAGCAGCCCATCCGCGGACAGGGCGATCCACTTT.

In this sample, this clonotype turned up many times. The chain combines TRBV5-1 with TRBJ2-5, with 9 nucleotides matching TRBD2. The V segment lost 3 bases and the J segment 5 bases; nucleotides outside the gene matches: 8. The CDR3 length is 15 residues. Per the germline V gene, CDR1 is SGHRS and CDR2 is YFSETQ. The CDR3 loop is CASSSTGTSRETQYF. DNA of the CDR3: TGCGCCAGCAGCTCTACAGGGACTAGCCGGGAGACCCAGTACTTC.

In this sample, this clonotype turned up many times. The J gene is TRBJ2-3, the V gene TRBV24-1; D call uncertain. Germline assignment: CDR1 KGHDR and CDR2 SFDVKD. Trimming took off 2 bases at V and 2 bases at J, with 10 bases between the two ends. The CDR3 totals 15 residues. CDR3 in amino acids: CATSDSLRVTDTQYF. In nucleotides, the CDR3 is TGTGCCACCAGTGATTCCCTTAGAGTCACAGATACGCAGTATTTT.

This clonotype was seen at least ten times. The chain recombines TRBV20-1 with TRBJ2-7, with 8 bases identical to TRBD1. Germline CDR1 and CDR2: DFQATT and SNEGSKA (reference sequence). The V and J ends lost 5 bases and 2 bases, in that order; junction bases with no gene match: 2. This CDR3 contains 12 residues. DNA for the CDR3: TGCAGTGCTTCGGACAGGGCCTACGAGCAGTACTTC. Amino acids: CSASDRAYEQYF.

This clonotype was recorded many times. This sequence joins TRBV10-3 and TRBJ2-7; a possible D gene is TRBD2 (5 bases). Germline values: CDR1 ENHRY, CDR2 SYGVKD. The V end lost 2 bases, the J end lost 3 bases, and 17 bases lay between the germline ends. The CDR3 loop spans 16 amino acids. The CDR3 coding sequence is TGTGCCATCAGTGAGCCACTCTACACGGACTTCTACGAGCAGTACTTC. Its protein product is CAISEPLYTDFYEQYF.

On this clonotype: A single base separates this from a much larger clone, so it may be a read error. The rearrangement uses TRBV27 and TRBJ2-1; 7 bases are shared with TRBD2. Germline V gene sequence: CDR1 MNHEY, CDR2 SMNVEV (reference sequence). This CDR3 spans 13 amino acids. V dropped 7 bases and J dropped 2; count of bases not matched to a gene: 2. CDR3 sequence: CASKTSTYNEQFF. As DNA, the CDR3 is TGTGCCAGCAAGACTAGCACCTACAATGAGCAGTTCTTC.

This clonotype was counted many times. J is TRBJ2-3 and V is TRBV12-5; the match to TRBD2 covers 10 bases. This CDR3 spans 16 amino acids. Germline loops: CDR1 LGHNT, CDR2 FRNRAP. V dropped 3 bases and J dropped 3; count of bases not matched to a gene: 6. The CDR3 DNA reads TGTGCTAGTGGTTTCACCCTAGCGGGAGTTACAGATACGCAGTATTTT. Encoded protein: CASGFTLAGVTDTQYF.

The genes are TRBV7-9 and TRBJ2-2; 9 positions match TRBD1. From germline, CDR1 is SEHNR and CDR2 FQNEAQ (reference sequence). The CDR3 length is 17 residues. The V gene end was trimmed by 5 bases and the J gene end by 4 bases; junction bases not matched to a gene: 11. CDR3 amino acids: CASSPPGQGRATGELFF. In DNA form, the CDR3 reads TGTGCCAGCAGCCCTCCGGGACAGGGTAGAGCCACCGGGGAGCTGTTTTTT.

V usage is TRBV4-1 and J usage is TRBJ1-2; no definite D call. CDR1 is MGHRA and CDR2 is YSYEKL in the germline V gene. The CDR3 loop spans 14 amino acids. The V end was cut by 4 bases, the J end by 8 bases, with 17 bases between. The CDR3 here is CASSPADQLRGYTF. CDR3 coding DNA: TGCGCCAGCAGCCCCGCCGACCAGCTACGGGGCTACACCTTC.

The chain links TRBV27 to TRBJ2-1, with 13 bases that match TRBD2. V gave up 3 bases and J gave up 3 bases; unmatched junction bases: 5. Germline CDR1 reads MNHEY; CDR2 reads SMNVEV (reference sequence). The CDR3 has 17 amino acids. CDR3 bases: TGTGCCAGCAGTTTCCTGGGACTAGCGGGGCTCTACAATGAGCAGTTCTTC. Translating it yields CASSFLGLAGLYNEQFF.

Only a few counts were recorded for this clonotype. This chain links TRBV24-1 with TRBJ2-3, with 9 bases identical to TRBD2. CDR3 length: 15 residues. The V segment lost 10 bases and the J segment 9 bases; nucleotides outside the gene matches: 16. Germline V gene data show CDR1 as KGHDR and CDR2 as SFDVKD. The CDR3 loop is CATASGRDLAGTQYF. CDR3 nucleotide sequence: TGTGCCACTGCCTCGGGAAGGGACCTAGCGGGAACGCAGTATTTT.

This clonotype appeared many times. The chain uses TRBV7-9 and TRBJ1-3, with TRBD1 matching over 7 bases. V dropped 4 bases and J dropped 4; count of bases not matched to a gene: 10. The CDR3 runs 16 residues. Germline V gene data show CDR1 as SEHNR and CDR2 as FQNEAQ (reference sequence). The CDR3 DNA reads as TGTGCCAGCAGCTCTTCCGACAGGGTGCGAGGAAACACCATATATTTT. Its translation: CASSSSDRVRGNTIYF.

This sequence joins TRBV20-1 and TRBJ2-1, with 7 bases that match TRBD2. Germline values: CDR1 DFQATT, CDR2 SNEGSKA (reference sequence). This CDR3 has 18 residues. J was trimmed by 0 bases and V by 0 bases; bases with no gene match: 11. The CDR3 protein is CSARDSGEGYRSYNEQFF. CDR3 in DNA: TGCAGTGCTAGAGATTCGGGGGAGGGCTACCGCTCCTACAATGAGCAGTTCTTC.

This clonotype came up many times. CDR3 in DNA: TGTGCCAGCAGCCCCGTCCTCAACGGGGAGACCCAGTACTTC. Translation gives CASSPVLNGETQYF. The rearrangement uses TRBV11-2 and TRBJ2-5, with no clear D. Trimming pared 5 bases from V and 5 bases from J, leaving 15 bases between. Germline V CDR1 and CDR2: SGHAT, FQNNGV. The CDR3 contains 14 residues.

This clonotype was seen only a few times. The chain couples TRBV10-3 to TRBJ2-4; TRBD1 is a possible D gene (7 bases). The CDR3 loop spans 15 amino acids. The germline V gene has CDR1 ENHRY and CDR2 SYGVKD. Deletions cut 2 bases from V and 6 bases from J, with 14 bases between. CDR3 in DNA: TGTGCCATCAGTGAGCCGTACAGGGGAGGAAACATTCAGTACTTC. Its translation is CAISEPYRGGNIQYF.

In this sample, this clonotype turned up many times. The chain recombines TRBV2 with TRBJ2-1, with TRBD1 matching over 8 bases. Looked up from germline, CDR1 is SNHLY and CDR2 is FYNNEI. This CDR3 is 12 amino acids long. V dropped 5 bases and J dropped 8; count of bases not matched to a gene: 2. The CDR3: CASSQQGDEQFF. CDR3 DNA: TGTGCCAGCAGTCAACAGGGGGATGAGCAGTTCTTC.

The V and J genes are TRBV7-8 and TRBJ2-7; the D gene is possibly TRBD2 (6 bases). The ends were cut back, 5 bases at V and 5 bases at J, with 16 bases in the middle. Germline CDR1 and CDR2: SGHVS and FQNEAQ. The CDR3 consists of 14 residues. This CDR3 is CASSLRRAPDEQYF. The CDR3 DNA sequence: TGTGCCAGCAGCCTAAGGAGGGCCCCCGACGAGCAGTACTTC.

The rearrangement links TRBV2 to TRBJ1-2, with 9 bases matching TRBD1. The V gene's germline CDR1 is SNHLY and CDR2 FYNNEI. This CDR3 has 14 amino acids. With 8 bases clipped from V and 8 bases from J, the junction kept 12 bases outside the gene matches. The CDR3 nucleotides are TGTGCCAGCTTATCGGGACAGGGAGATTGGGGCTACACCTTC. Translation: CASLSGQGDWGYTF.